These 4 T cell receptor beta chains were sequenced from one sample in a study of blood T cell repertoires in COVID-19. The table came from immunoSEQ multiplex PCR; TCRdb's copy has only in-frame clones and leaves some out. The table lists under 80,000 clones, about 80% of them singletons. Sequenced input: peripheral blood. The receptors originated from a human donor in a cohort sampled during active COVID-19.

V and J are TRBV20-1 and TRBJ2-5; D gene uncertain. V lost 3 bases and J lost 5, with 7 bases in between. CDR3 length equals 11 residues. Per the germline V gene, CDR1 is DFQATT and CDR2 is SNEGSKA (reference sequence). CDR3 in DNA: TGCAGTGCTAGCACAAAGGAGACCCAGTACTTC. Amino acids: CSASTKETQYF.

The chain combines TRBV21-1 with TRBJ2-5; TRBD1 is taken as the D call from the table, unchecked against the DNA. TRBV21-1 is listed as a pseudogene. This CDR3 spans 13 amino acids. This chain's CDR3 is CASSKGRVETQYF. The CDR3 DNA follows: TGTGCCAGCAGCAAAGGCAGGGTGGAGACCCAGTACTTC.

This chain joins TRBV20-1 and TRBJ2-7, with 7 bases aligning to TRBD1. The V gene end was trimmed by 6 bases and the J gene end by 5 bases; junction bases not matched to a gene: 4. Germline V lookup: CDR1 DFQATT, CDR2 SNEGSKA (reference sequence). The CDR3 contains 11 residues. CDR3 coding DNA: TGCAGTGCAGAAACAGGGGACGAGCAGTACTTC. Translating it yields CSAETGDEQYF.

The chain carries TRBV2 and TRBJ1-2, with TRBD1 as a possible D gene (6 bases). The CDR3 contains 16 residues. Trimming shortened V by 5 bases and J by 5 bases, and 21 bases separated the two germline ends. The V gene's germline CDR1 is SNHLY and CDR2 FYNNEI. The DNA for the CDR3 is TGTGCCAGCAGTCCCCGCCGAGCAGGGGATGGTTATGGCTACACCTTC. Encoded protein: CASSPRRAGDGYGYTF.